The T cell receptor beta chain under discussion was sequenced for a study of cytomegalovirus exposure and HLA in healthy donors. Overall study context: Sequencing of roughly 180 million T cells in an earlier analysis found approximately 120 million unique TCR beta sequences.

Primers included in the PCR were 60 Vbeta and 13 Jbeta primers. Assay: immunoSEQ multiplex PCR; the TCRdb copy retains only in-frame clones and omits some. The data show roughly 200,000 clones, 75% to 85% seen once. This CDR3 has 16 amino acids. Trimming removed 3 bases at V and 5 bases at J, with 20 bases between. The germline V gene encodes CDR1 SGHDT and CDR2 YYEEEE. This chain connects TRBV5-6 to TRBJ2-5; the D gene is possibly TRBD2 (5 bases). Sequencing was performed on PBMCs. The clonotype was recovered from a woman aged 25-40 years in good health and CMV-seropositive. In nucleotides, the CDR3 is TGTGCCAGCAGCTCCCAAGGGAGAGTGTGGAGGGAGACCCAGTACTTC. This sequence encodes CASSSQGRVWRETQYF.